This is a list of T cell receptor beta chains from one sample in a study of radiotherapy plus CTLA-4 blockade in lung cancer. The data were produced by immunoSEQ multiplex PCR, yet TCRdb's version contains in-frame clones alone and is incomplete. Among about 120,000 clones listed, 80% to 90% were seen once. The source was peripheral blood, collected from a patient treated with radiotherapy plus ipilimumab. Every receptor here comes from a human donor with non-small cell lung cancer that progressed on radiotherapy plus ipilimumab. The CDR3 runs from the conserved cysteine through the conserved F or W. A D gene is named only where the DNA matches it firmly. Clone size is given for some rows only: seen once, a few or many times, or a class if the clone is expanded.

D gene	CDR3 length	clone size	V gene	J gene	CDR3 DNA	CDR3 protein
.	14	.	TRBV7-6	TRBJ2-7	TGTGCCAGCAGCTCCACTTCTCTTGCCACCGAGCAGTACTTC	CASSSTSLATEQYF
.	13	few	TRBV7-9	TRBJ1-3	TGTGCCAGCAGCTTATCGGCTGGAAACACCATATATTTT	CASSLSAGNTIYF
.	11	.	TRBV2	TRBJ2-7	TGTGCCAGCAGCCTAACTCCGGCGCAGTACTTC	CASSLTPAQYF
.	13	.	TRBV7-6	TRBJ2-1	TGTGCCAGCAGCTTAGGCCGGGGGCTTGAGCAGTTCTTC	CASSLGRGLEQFF
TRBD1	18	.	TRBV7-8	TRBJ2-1	TGTGCCAGCAGCCTTCGTCCCGGGACAGGGGGCGCTGTCAATGAGCAGTTCTTC	CASSLRPGTGGAVNEQFF
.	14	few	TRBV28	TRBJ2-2	TGTGCCACCCGGGGTGGGGTGGGGGCCGGGGAGCTGTTTTTT	CATRGGVGAGELFF
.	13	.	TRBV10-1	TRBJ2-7	TGCGCCAGCAGTGAATCGAGAAACTACGAGCAGTACTTC	CASSESRNYEQYF
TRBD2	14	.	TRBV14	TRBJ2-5	TGTGCCAGCAGCCTTAGCGGGAGCCGGGAGACCCAGTACTTC	CASSLSGSRETQYF
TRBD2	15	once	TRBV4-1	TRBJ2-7	TGCGCCAGCAGCCAAGACACTAGCGGAAGCTACGAGCAGTACTTC	CASSQDTSGSYEQYF
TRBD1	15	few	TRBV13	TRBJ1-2	TGTGCCAGTCGGCACCGGGACAGGGTTTACTATGGCTACACCTTC	CASRHRDRVYYGYTF
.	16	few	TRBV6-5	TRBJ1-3	TGTGCCAGCAGTTCCACTGGGCCCCTCTCTGGAAACACCATATATTTT	CASSSTGPLSGNTIYF
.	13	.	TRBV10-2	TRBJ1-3	TGCGCCAGCAGCACAGCCTCTGGAAACACCATATATTTT	CASSTASGNTIYF
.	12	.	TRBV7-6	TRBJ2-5	TGTGCCAGCAGCCCCAACCGGGAGACCCAGTACTTC	CASSPNRETQYF
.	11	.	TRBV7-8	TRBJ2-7	TGTGCCAGCGGGACTCCGTACGAGCAGTACTTC	CASGTPYEQYF
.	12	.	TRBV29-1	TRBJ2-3	TGCAGCGCCCGGGGCGGGGCTGATACGCAGTATTTT	CSARGGADTQYF
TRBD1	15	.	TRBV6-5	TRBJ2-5	TGTGCCAGCAGGACGACGACAGGGTACGGAGAGACCCAGTACTTC	CASRTTTGYGETQYF
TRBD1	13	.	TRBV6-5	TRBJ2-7	TGTGCCAGCAGTTTTTACAGGGGGACCGAGCAGTACTTC	CASSFYRGTEQYF
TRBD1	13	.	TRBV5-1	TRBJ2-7	TGCGCCAGTGATTCGGACAGGGGGGACGAGCAGTACTTC	CASDSDRGDEQYF
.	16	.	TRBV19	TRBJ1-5	TGTGCCAGTAGCAGCGTAACAGGGCTTAGCGGTCAGCCCCAGCATTTT	CASSSVTGLSGQPQHF